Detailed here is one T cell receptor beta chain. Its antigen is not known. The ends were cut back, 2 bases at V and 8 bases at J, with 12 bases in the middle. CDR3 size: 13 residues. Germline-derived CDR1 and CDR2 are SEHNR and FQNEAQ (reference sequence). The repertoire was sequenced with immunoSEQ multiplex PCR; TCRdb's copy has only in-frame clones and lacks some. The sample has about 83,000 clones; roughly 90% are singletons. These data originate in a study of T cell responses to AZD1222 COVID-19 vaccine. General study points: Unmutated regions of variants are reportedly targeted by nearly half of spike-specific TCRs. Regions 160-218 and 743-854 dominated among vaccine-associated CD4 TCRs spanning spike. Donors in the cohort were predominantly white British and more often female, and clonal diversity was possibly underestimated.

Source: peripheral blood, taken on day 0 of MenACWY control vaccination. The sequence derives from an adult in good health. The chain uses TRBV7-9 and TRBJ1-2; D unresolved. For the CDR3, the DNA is TGTGCCAGCAGCTTACCCGGGAGCGAAGGCTACACCTTC. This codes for CASSLPGSEGYTF.